A selection of T cell receptor beta chains follows, all from one sample in a study of T-cell reconstitution after alpha-beta-depleted transplantation in children. TCRdb recomputed calls from the PCR reads with MiXCR, one row per CDR3 protein. The sample lists approximately 240,000 distinct CDR3 sequences, around 9.9% occurring once. The material was PBMCs, obtained before TCRalphabeta/CD19-depleted stem cell transplant. The receptor set was obtained from a child under two years old with acute myeloid leukemia, due to receive a stem cell transplant. Both conserved end residues are part of each CDR3. D genes are given only for firm matches. Clone size is stated in some rows and not others, as once, few, many or a class when expanded.

v_gene	d_gene	abundance	j_gene	CDR3aa	CDR3nt
TRBV20-1	.	many	TRBJ2-7	CSGWDSYYEQYF	TGCAGTGGCTGGGACTCCTACTACGAGCAGTACTTC
TRBV10-3	TRBD1	many	TRBJ2-7	CAISAGQAEQYF	TGTGCCATCAGTGCGGGACAGGCTGAGCAGTACTTC
TRBV7-2	TRBD2	many	TRBJ2-3	CASSSKGLAGSAQYF	TGTGCCAGCAGCTCAAAGGGACTAGCGGGAAGTGCGCAGTATTTT
TRBV4-3	.	many	TRBJ2-7	CASSQEIAYEQYF	TGCGCCAGCAGCCAAGAGATAGCCTACGAGCAGTACTTC
TRBV30	.	.	TRBJ1-2	CAWLPPGYYGYTF	TGTGCCTGGTTACCGCCGGGATACTATGGCTACACCTTC
TRBV7-2	TRBD1	many	TRBJ1-2	CASSLVGTVTGYTF	TGTGCCAGCAGCTTAGTCGGGACAGTGACTGGCTACACCTTC
TRBV20-1	TRBD2	many	TRBJ2-5	CSASPTSGGETQYF	TGCAGTGCTAGTCCAACTAGCGGGGGAGAGACCCAGTACTTC
TRBV28	.	.	TRBJ2-3	CASSFYRDPAGTSTDTQYF	TGTGCCAGCAGTTTTTATCGTGACCCGGCAGGGACTAGCACAGATACGCAGTATTTT
TRBV12-3/TRBV12-4	TRBD2	.	TRBJ2-1	CASSFRLAAINNEQLF	TGTGCCAGCAGTTTTAGGCTAGCGGCAATTAACAATGAGCAGCTCTTC
TRBV2	.	.	TRBJ2-7	CASGQYEQYF	TGTGCCAGTGGACAGTACGAGCAGTACTTC
TRBV5-1	TRBD2	many	TRBJ2-5	CASSLAASSGLQETQYF	TGCGCCAGCAGCTTGGCCGCCTCTAGCGGCCTTCAAGAGACCCAGTACTTC
TRBV11-1	TRBD1	once	TRBJ1-1	CASSPDRAVAEAFF	TGTGCCAGCAGCCCTGACAGGGCGGTCGCTGAAGCTTTCTTT
TRBV7-9	.	many	TRBJ1-2	CASSRGGGDYGYTF	TGTGCCAGCAGCAGGGGTGGTGGCGACTATGGCTACACCTTC
TRBV6-2/TRBV6-3	TRBD2	many	TRBJ2-1	CASSYEAGGTYNEQFF	TGTGCCAGCAGTTACGAAGCGGGGGGGACCTACAATGAGCAGTTCTTC
TRBV9	TRBD1	few	TRBJ1-5	CASSEGTGGQPQHF	TGTGCCAGCAGCGAGGGGACAGGGGGCCAGCCCCAGCATTTT
TRBV7-9	.	many	TRBJ1-2	CASSLDRWGYTF	TGTGCCAGCAGCTTAGACCGTTGGGGCTACACCTTC
TRBV28	TRBD1	many	TRBJ2-6	CASSLTGVGANVLTF	TGTGCCAGCAGTTTGACAGGGGTTGGGGCCAACGTCCTGACTTTC
TRBV9	.	many	TRBJ2-1	CASSAGGTVRNEQFF	TGTGCCAGCAGCGCCGGAGGGACAGTAAGGAATGAGCAGTTCTTC
TRBV4-1	TRBD2	many	TRBJ2-5	CASSQSGTSGSEQYF	TGCGCCAGCAGCCAGTCCGGGACTAGCGGGTCGGAGCAGTACTTC
TRBV27	.	many	TRBJ1-1	CASSLAGRPKNTEAFF	TGTGCCAGCAGTTTGGCAGGACGACCTAAGAACACTGAAGCTTTCTTT
TRBV14	.	many	TRBJ1-2	CASGQGAVYGYTF	TGTGCCAGCGGCCAAGGGGCAGTCTATGGCTACACCTTC
TRBV7-8	.	.	TRBJ2-7	CASSLVRVAYEQYF	TGTGCCAGCAGCTTAGTGAGAGTGGCCTACGAGCAGTACTTC
TRBV9	TRBD2	many	TRBJ2-3	CASSEIPRLAGQDTQYF	TGTGCCAGCAGCGAGATCCCTCGACTAGCGGGACAAGATACGCAGTATTTT
TRBV12-3/TRBV12-4	.	many	TRBJ2-1	CASSLTYPQFF	TGTGCCAGCAGTTTGACGTATCCGCAGTTCTTC